What follows is one TCR beta chain and its context. The antigen remains undetermined. Stated time point: patch test 3, about 24 weeks after DPC sensitization. The sample's treatment: therapeutic diphenylcyclopropenone sensitization with weekly scalp DPC. These data originate in a study of human T cells and chemical hapten exposure. In the study overall: Across its 20 to 25 weeks, the study gave patients weekly diphenylcyclopropenone doses to the scalp. After 6 days, upper back 0.01% DPC patch tests were scored.

CDR1 and CDR2 from the germline V gene are MDHEN and SYDVKM. V gave up 6 bases and J gave up 10 bases, with 12 bases separating them. This CDR3 comprises 12 residues. Study outcomes and limitations: Donors had alopecia, so their immune response may differ from healthy people's.

TCRdb re-analysed the RACE reads in MiXCR, keeping a single row per CDR3 protein. Altogether about 82,000 distinct CDR3 sequences are present, over 10% being singletons, with the ten largest covering 4.5% to 6%. The chain links TRBV28 to TRBJ1-4; no clear D. The sequence derives from a woman aged 50 to 65 with alopecia areata. Some clones in this sample may be carry-over from other donors' samples. The material sequenced was whole blood, taken in connection with sensitization to the hapten diphenylcyclopropenone (DPC). CDR3 nucleotides: TGTGCCAGCAGGGGATACGAAGGAAAACTGTTTTTT. Its translation is CASRGYEGKLFF. Full variable domain (remainder filled in from reference TRBV28 and TRBJ1-4): DVKVTQSSRYLVKRTGEKVFLECVQDMDHENMFWYRQDPGLGLRLIYFSYDVKMKEKGDIPEGYSVSREKKERFSLILESASTNQTSMYLCASRGYEGKLFFGSGTQLSVL.